The source of this T cell receptor beta chain is a study of blood T cell repertoires in COVID-19. At the level of the study: Collection of acute and convalescent COVID-19 samples took place in the United States, Italy and Spain. The cDNA or gDNA used as material had been derived from T cells, B-cell-depleted T cells, or PBMCs.

This clone showed up just once. The junction departs from the called germline gene at one end, perhaps through a read error. The germline V gene encodes CDR1 SGHRS and CDR2 YFSETQ. This CDR3 comprises 15 residues. In the source study's methods: Reference gene primer amplification gave nucleated cell count estimates. Here immunoSEQ multiplex PCR was the method, and the copy in TCRdb shows in-frame clones only, minus some. The V and J calls and clone size were taken over from that table, and D and trimming were inferred from the DNA. Of over 200,000 clones in the sample, about four fifths were seen once.

V is TRBV5-1 and J is TRBJ2-1; 7 bases match TRBD2. Sequencing used peripheral blood. The receptor was derived from a woman aged 40 to 50 with acute or convalescent COVID-19. The CDR3 DNA reads TGCGCCAGCAGCTTGGCCGGACTAGTCTACGATGAGCAGTTCTTC. Translation gives CASSLAGLVYDEQFF.